Listed here are 31 T cell receptor beta chains from one sample, sequenced in a study of early T cells in non-severe SARS-CoV-2 infection. TCRdb processed the 5' RACE reads anew with MiXCR; each CDR3 protein has one entry. This sample has roughly 120,000 distinct CDR3 sequences, with 15% found just once. The sequencing input was whole blood. The receptors originated from an adult who was a healthcare worker with PCR-confirmed SARS-CoV-2 infection or an uninfected control (not recorded which).

This clonotype showed up many times. The rearrangement joins TRBV3-1 to TRBJ2-2; no reliable D call. CDR3 size: 14 residues. Trimming stripped 5 bases from V and 1 base from J, with 8 bases between. Germline CDR1 is LGHDT and CDR2 is YNNKEL (reference sequence). The CDR3 coding sequence is TGTGCCAGCAGCACACAGAGGAACACCGGGGAGCTGTTTTTT. It codes for CASSTQRNTGELFF.

V and J are TRBV7-8 and TRBJ1-6; D gene unclear. Germline-derived CDR1 and CDR2 are SGHVS and FQNEAQ. The CDR3 has 11 amino acids. Trimming took off 3 bases at V and 6 bases at J, with 0 bases between the two ends. CDR3 in amino acids: CASSFNSPLHF. The CDR3 region has the DNA TGTGCCAGCAGCTTTAATTCACCCCTCCACTTT.

This clonotype was counted between two and nine times. The chain combines TRBV7-9 with TRBJ1-6; D not resolved. CDR3 size: 15 residues. Germline V gene data show CDR1 as SEHNR and CDR2 as FQNEAQ (reference sequence). Trimming pared 3 bases from V and 6 bases from J, leaving 12 bases between. The DNA for the CDR3 is TGTGCCAGCAGCTTCACGGGCTCGACTAATTCACCCCTCCACTTT. This gives the protein CASSFTGSTNSPLHF.

V usage is TRBV12-3 or TRBV12-4 and J usage is TRBJ2-1; TRBD2 matches at 8 bases. This CDR3 spans 13 amino acids. V gave up 6 bases and J gave up 7 bases; unmatched junction bases: 5. DNA of the CDR3: TGTGCCAGCAGGAAAGCGGGGGCAAATGAGCAGTTCTTC. Protein product: CASRKAGANEQFF.

This clonotype was counted only a few times. The chain has TRBV9 and TRBJ1-1; possible D gene TRBD1, 5 bases. The V end was cut by 0 bases, the J end by 7 bases, with 16 bases between. The CDR3 covers 15 residues. Germline lookup yields CDR1 SGDLS and CDR2 YYNGEE. The CDR3 DNA follows: TGTGCCAGCAGCGTAGCCGGGGCCCCGGGAAGTGAAGCTTTCTTT. As protein: CASSVAGAPGSEAFF.

This clonotype was seen only a few times. The rearrangement links TRBV20-1 to TRBJ2-1; 11 bases agree with TRBD1. The CDR3 spans 14 residues. After removal of 6 bases from V and 9 bases from J, the junction contained 10 bases not matched to a gene. In germline, CDR1 is DFQATT, CDR2 SNEGSKA (reference sequence). The CDR3 DNA is TGCAGTGCCAACGGACAGGGGGCGCGGAGTGAGCAGTTCTTC. It is translated as CSANGQGARSEQFF.

This clonotype was counted at least ten times. The chain uses TRBV19 and TRBJ2-3, with unresolved D. The CDR3 spans 12 residues. V lost 5 bases and J lost 8, with 11 bases in between. Germline V gene lookup returns CDR1 LNHDA and CDR2 SQIVND (reference sequence). CDR3 amino acids: CASSLWAGTQYF. The CDR3 DNA reads TGTGCCAGTAGTTTGTGGGCAGGTACGCAGTATTTT.

This clonotype occurred a few times. The V and J genes are TRBV12-3 or TRBV12-4 and TRBJ2-7; maybe TRBD2 (6 bases). The CDR3 runs 14 residues. V was clipped by 4 bases and J by 5 bases, with 15 bases between them. The CDR3 here is CASSSSGVSNEQYF. CDR3 bases: TGTGCCAGCAGTTCCTCGGGGGTAAGCAACGAGCAGTACTTC.

The rearrangement uses TRBV6-1 and TRBJ2-5; D perhaps matches TRBD1 (6 bases). CDR3 length: 20 residues. V was pared by 0 bases and J by 5 bases, with 28 bases between. From germline, CDR1 is MNHNS and CDR2 SASEGT. CDR3 residues: CASSEALQGFRAPRGETQYF. The CDR3 nucleotides read TGTGCCAGCAGTGAAGCGCTTCAGGGCTTCAGGGCCCCGAGGGGGGAGACCCAGTACTTC.

The chain is built from TRBV5-1 and TRBJ1-2; 8 nucleotides agree with TRBD1. The V gene end was trimmed by 4 bases and the J gene end by 2 bases; junction bases not matched to a gene: 7. The CDR3 covers 15 residues. Germline assignment: CDR1 SGHRS and CDR2 YFSETQ. CDR3 residues: CASSARQGLNYGYTF. The CDR3 nucleotides are TGCGCCAGCAGCGCACGACAGGGGTTGAACTATGGCTACACCTTC.

This clonotype has just a few counts. This rearrangement joins TRBV29-1 to TRBJ2-3; no reliable D call. The CDR3 covers 13 residues. V shed 4 bases and J shed 2 bases, with 10 bases lying between them. Per the germline V gene, CDR1 is SQVTM and CDR2 is ANQGSEA. CDR3 sequence reads: CSVGFGFTDTQYF. In DNA form, the CDR3 reads TGCAGCGTTGGATTCGGATTCACAGATACGCAGTATTTT.

In this sample, this clonotype turned up many times. CDR3 DNA: TGCGCCAGCAGCGTGGACGCCGTGAGAAAAACTAGCACAGATACGCAGTATTTT. Its protein is CASSVDAVRKTSTDTQYF. The J gene is TRBJ2-3, the V gene TRBV5-1; D not certain. Germline V CDR1 and CDR2: SGHRS, YFSETQ. The CDR3 sequence is 18 residues long. The ends were cut back, 4 bases at V and 0 bases at J, with 21 bases in the middle.

The genes are TRBV24-1 and TRBJ2-3; unclear D gene. The germline CDR1 and CDR2 sequences are KGHDR and SFDVKD. The CDR3 spans 12 residues. Trimming took off 6 bases at V and 4 bases at J, with 7 bases between the two ends. The CDR3 loop is CATSSRSDTQYF. DNA of the CDR3: TGTGCCACCAGTTCTCGATCAGATACGCAGTATTTT.

Only one count was recorded for this clonotype. A read error may account for a junction end that differs from germline. The rearrangement uses TRBV14 and TRBJ2-4; TRBD1 is a possible D gene (6 bases). The CDR3 is 15 amino acids. CDR1 is SGHDN and CDR2 is FVKESK in the germline V gene. The DNA of the CDR3 is TGTGTCAGCAGTTACGCAGGGGATTATTTGGGCATTCAGTACTTC. Protein sequence: CVSSYAGDYLGIQYF.

This clonotype showed up many times. The chain combines TRBV20-1 with TRBJ1-6; tentative D call: TRBD1 (6 bases). The V end was cut by 0 bases, the J end by 6 bases, with 15 bases between. The germline CDR1 and CDR2 sequences are DFQATT and SNEGSKA (reference sequence). The CDR3 runs to 16 residues. The CDR3 coding sequence is TGCAGTGCTAGAGATCACCGGACAGAACCTAATTCACCCCTCCACTTT. This sequence encodes CSARDHRTEPNSPLHF.

There are a few counts of this clonotype. The V gene is TRBV7-2, the J gene TRBJ2-5; D possibly corresponds to TRBD2 (6 bases). Trimming stripped 1 base from V and 3 bases from J, with 12 bases between. Germline V CDR1 and CDR2: SGHTA, FQGNSA. The CDR3 is 15 amino acids. This chain's CDR3 is CASSLVAWGEETQYF. The CDR3 DNA is TGTGCCAGCAGCTTAGTCGCTTGGGGGGAAGAGACCCAGTACTTC.

This clonotype was counted between two and nine times. The rearrangement joins TRBV6-6 to TRBJ2-2, with D unresolved. Germline CDR1 MNHNY, CDR2 SVGAGI (reference sequence). This CDR3 comprises 17 residues. V lost 0 bases and J lost 6, with 17 bases in between. CDR3 DNA sequence: TGTGCCAGCAGTTACTCGATTGGTCGCCTGAGTCCCGGGGAGCTGTTTTTT. As protein: CASSYSIGRLSPGELFF.

This clonotype turned up a few times. V gene TRBV9 combines with J gene TRBJ2-2; D is undetermined. V was shortened by 3 bases and J by 6 bases, with 12 bases between the two germline ends. Germline-derived CDR1 and CDR2 are SGDLS and YYNGEE. The CDR3 runs 14 residues. This CDR3 is CASSGRPLPGELFF. The CDR3, as DNA: TGTGCCAGCAGCGGAAGACCGCTGCCCGGGGAGCTGTTTTTT.

V gene TRBV11-2 combines with J gene TRBJ2-7; 8 bases align to TRBD2. Trimming took 5 bases from V and 7 from J; bases not matched to a gene: 13. Per germline, CDR1 SGHAT and CDR2 FQNNGV. This CDR3 has 15 residues. The CDR3 DNA follows: TGTGCCAGCAGCCCCGGCCGGGGGGGCTTGGGGGAGCAGTACTTC. Its translation is CASSPGRGGLGEQYF.

This clonotype was recorded a few times. The chain links TRBV7-9 to TRBJ1-2; unclear D gene. Germline CDR1 is SEHNR and CDR2 is FQNEAQ (reference sequence). The CDR3 contains 14 residues. Trimming took 6 bases from V and 6 from J, leaving 17 bases between them. CDR3 nucleotides: TGTGCCAGCAGTCCGAGCCCTCGGAGGGATGGCTACACCTTC. Residues: CASSPSPRRDGYTF.

Only a few counts were recorded for this clonotype. The rearrangement uses TRBV20-1 and TRBJ2-1; maybe TRBD2 (6 bases). Germline V gene sequence: CDR1 DFQATT, CDR2 SNEGSKA (reference sequence). Trimming removed 5 bases at V and 2 bases at J, with 16 bases between. The CDR3 spans 15 residues. The CDR3 DNA follows: TGCAGTGCTCCTGGGGGGAGTCGGGCCTACAATGAGCAGTTCTTC. This translates into CSAPGGSRAYNEQFF.

A few counts support this clonotype. V is TRBV7-2 and J is TRBJ2-3; 9 nucleotides line up with TRBD2. The CDR3 runs to 17 residues. CDR1 SGHTA and CDR2 FQGNSA come from the germline V gene. The V segment lost 5 bases and the J segment 1 base; nucleotides outside the gene matches: 10. The CDR3 DNA is TGTGCCAGCAGCGGACGTCTAGCGGGGATACGCACAGATACGCAGTATTTT. Protein sequence: CASSGRLAGIRTDTQYF.

This clonotype was found once. This chain joins TRBV15 and TRBJ2-1; D might be TRBD2 (5 bases). V lost 0 bases and J 5 bases, leaving 8 bases between the germline ends. Germline V lookup: CDR1 LNHNV, CDR2 YYDKDF (reference sequence). This CDR3 contains 14 residues. DNA for the CDR3: TGTGCCACCAGCAGAGACGGGGTCCACAATGAGCAGTTCTTC. Protein sequence: CATSRDGVHNEQFF.

This clonotype came up a few times. The chain employs TRBV5-1 and TRBJ2-5; the match to TRBD2 covers 9 bases. V gave up 3 bases and J gave up 5 bases; unmatched junction bases: 5. CDR3 length: 14 residues. Germline V gives CDR1 SGHRS, CDR2 YFSETQ. CDR3: CASSSSGGTETQYF. CDR3 nucleotide sequence: TGCGCCAGCAGCTCGAGCGGGGGGACGGAGACCCAGTACTTC.

With respect to this clonotype: Possible read error: a much larger clone is one base away. The chain links TRBV29-1 to TRBJ1-2; D is perhaps TRBD1 (5 bases). V was clipped by 4 bases and J by 4 bases, with 13 bases between them. Germline V gene data show CDR1 as SQVTM and CDR2 as ANQGSEA. CDR3 length: 13 residues. CDR3 residues: CSVVMDIIYGYTF. In DNA, the CDR3 is TGCAGCGTTGTCATGGACATTATCTATGGCTACACCTTC. Combining the CDR3 with reference TRBV29-1 and TRBJ1-2 gives the whole variable domain SAVISQKPSRDICQRGTSLTIQCQVDSQVTMMFWYRQQPGQSLTLIATANQGSEATYESGFVIDKFPISRPNLTFSTLTVSNMSPEDSSIYLCSVVMDIIYGYTFGSGTRLTVV.

The chain has TRBV5-1 and TRBJ1-2; D may be TRBD1 (5 bases). The CDR3 length is 15 residues. V dropped 0 bases and J dropped 2 bases, with 11 bases sitting between them. Germline V gene data show CDR1 as SGHRS and CDR2 as YFSETQ. CDR3 nucleotides: TGCGCCAGCAGCTTGGCCGTATCAGGGAACTATGGCTACACCTTC. The encoded protein is CASSLAVSGNYGYTF.

This clonotype is a singleton in its sample. This chain joins TRBV20-1 and TRBJ2-5; D is possibly TRBD1 or TRBD2 (7 bases each). Germline values: CDR1 DFQATT, CDR2 SNEGSKA (reference sequence). V lost 1 base to trimming and J lost 5 bases, with 14 bases between them. The CDR3 is 14 amino acids. CDR3 coding DNA: TGCAGTGCTAGAGGCGGGGGACAGACGGAGACCCAGTACTTC. This codes for CSARGGGQTETQYF.

This clonotype came up a few times. The V call is TRBV12-3 or TRBV12-4, the J call TRBJ2-1; 13 nucleotides match TRBD2. The CDR3 totals 15 residues. The J segment lost 7 bases and the V segment lost 5 bases, leaving 5 bases of the junction unmatched. The CDR3 reads CASSPTSGGGNEQFF. CDR3 DNA sequence: TGTGCCAGCAGTCCCACTAGCGGGGGGGGTAATGAGCAGTTCTTC.

This clonotype occurred a few times. The V call is TRBV20-1, the J call TRBJ2-5; D may be TRBD2 (8 bases). V lost 0 bases and J lost 9, with 20 bases in between. This CDR3 spans 15 amino acids. CDR1 is DFQATT and CDR2 is SNEGSKA in the germline V gene (reference sequence). The CDR3 DNA sequence: TGCAGTGCTAGAGATCTTAACAGGGGACTAGGGGCCCAGTACTTC. The encoded protein is CSARDLNRGLGAQYF.

This clonotype showed up just a few times. The rearrangement joins TRBV6-2 or TRBV6-3 to TRBJ2-5; the D gene is possibly TRBD2 (5 bases). CDR1 and CDR2 from the germline V gene are MNHEY and SVGEGT. Trimming removed 4 bases from V and 2 bases from J, with 11 bases in between. CDR3 length equals 14 residues. CDR3 coding DNA: TGTGCCAGCAGTTGGATCACGGGGCAAGAGACCCAGTACTTC. This gives the protein CASSWITGQETQYF.

The chain joins TRBV20-1 to TRBJ2-5, with D possibly being TRBD2 (7 bases). This CDR3 is built from 16 residues. Germline CDR1 DFQATT, CDR2 SNEGSKA (reference sequence). The V and J ends lost 2 bases and 0 bases respectively, with 16 bases between them. The CDR3 protein is CSARNLRGAHQETQYF. CDR3 nucleotide sequence: TGCAGTGCTAGAAATCTCCGGGGGGCCCACCAAGAGACCCAGTACTTC.